This is a list of T cell receptor beta chains from one sample in a study of T cell responses to AZD1222 COVID-19 vaccine. Produced via immunoSEQ multiplex PCR; TCRdb's table is partial and in-frame only. This sample carries 53,000 or so clones, more than 80% of them seen once, and the ten largest clones take approximately 19%. Source: peripheral blood, taken on day 0 of MenACWY control vaccination. All receptors derive from an adult in good health. Both conserved end residues are part of each CDR3. D genes are given only for firm matches. Size values are once, few and many counts, or a class for expanded clones, and some rows have none.

J	V	size	D	CDR3	DNA
TRBJ2-3	TRBV3-1/TRBV3-2	once	TRBD2	CASSQPTSGGQEDTQYF	TGTGCCAGCAGCCAACCTACAAGCGGGGGACAAGAAGATACGCAGTATTTT
TRBJ2-5	TRBV7-2	-	-	CASSVAGGLYQETQYF	TGTGCCAGCAGCGTTGCTGGAGGATTGTACCAAGAGACCCAGTACTTC
TRBJ1-3	TRBV29-1	-	-	CSVEDRTGAFGPGNTIYF	TGCAGCGTTGAAGATCGTACCGGGGCCTTTGGGCCTGGAAACACCATATATTTT
TRBJ1-1	TRBV9	-	-	CASSARTSMNTEAFF	TGTGCCAGCAGCGCAAGGACAAGTATGAACACTGAAGCTTTCTTT
TRBJ1-1	TRBV7-8	-	-	CASSPLVPNTEAFF	TGTGCCAGCAGCCCCCTAGTTCCGAACACTGAAGCTTTCTTT
TRBJ2-7	TRBV5-1	-	-	CASSLEQGTYEQYF	TGCGCCAGCAGCTTGGAACAGGGCACCTACGAGCAGTACTTC
TRBJ1-5	TRBV5-6	once	-	CASSAQGRRDQPQHF	TGTGCCAGCAGCGCCCAGGGGAGACGAGATCAGCCCCAGCATTTT
TRBJ1-1	TRBV27	-	-	CASSPHVLNTEAFF	TGTGCCAGCAGTCCCCACGTCTTGAACACTGAAGCTTTCTTT
TRBJ1-1	TRBV21-1	-	-	CASSKGCPTDSGGMFAEAFF	TGTGCCAGCAGCAAAGGGTGCCCTACGGACAGCGGGGGGATGTTCGCTGAAGCTTTCTTT
TRBJ1-5	TRBV19	once	TRBD1	CASTFSGTGRNQPQHF	TGTGCCAGTACCTTCTCCGGGACAGGTAGGAATCAGCCCCAGCATTTT
TRBJ1-1	TRBV3-1/TRBV3-2	few	-	CASSQDLPSWSGEAFF	TGTGCCAGCAGCCAAGATCTGCCTTCTTGGTCTGGGGAAGCTTTCTTT
TRBJ2-3	TRBV5-1	-	TRBD1	CASSLAGTGGARADTQYF	TGCGCCAGCAGCTTGGCCGGGACAGGGGGCGCGAGAGCAGATACGCAGTATTTT
TRBJ2-4	TRBV6-5	-	TRBD1	CASIHTGQSKNIQYF	TGTGCCAGCATCCATACGGGACAGTCTAAAAACATTCAGTACTTC
TRBJ1-6	TRBV5-8	-	-	CASSPGRNNSPLHF	TGTGCCAGCAGCCCGGGACGGAATAATTCACCCCTCCACTTT
TRBJ1-1	TRBV18	-	-	CASSPTTGPEAFF	TGTGCCAGCTCACCGACGACAGGTCCTGAAGCTTTCTTT
TRBJ1-5	TRBV6-5	few	-	CASSNGDVRNQPQHF	TGTGCCAGCAGTAATGGGGACGTTAGGAATCAGCCCCAGCATTTT
TRBJ2-2	TRBV3-1/TRBV3-2	once	TRBD2	CASSQLPGLAGPGKNTGELFF	TGTGCCAGCAGCCAATTACCGGGACTAGCGGGCCCAGGGAAGAACACCGGGGAGCTGTTTTTT
TRBJ2-1	TRBV5-6	-	TRBD1	CASSYGTGDNEQFF	TGTGCCAGCAGCTACGGGACAGGGGACAATGAGCAGTTCTTC
TRBJ2-3	TRBV5-8	-	TRBD2	CASSLVGTSRPDTQYF	TGTGCCAGCAGCTTGGTAGGGACTAGTAGACCAGATACGCAGTATTTT
TRBJ1-6	TRBV27	-	TRBD1	CASSFDRGNSPLHF	TGTGCCAGCAGTTTCGACAGGGGAAATTCACCCCTCCACTTT